This T cell receptor beta chain was sequenced for a study of T-cell reconstitution after alpha-beta-depleted transplantation in children. This clonotype turned up a few times. Researchers prepared the TCRbeta library using unique molecular identifiers, the study reports. TCRdb reprocessed the PCR reads via MiXCR and lists one record per CDR3 protein. Counted here are over 100,000 distinct CDR3 sequences, approximately 10% occurring once; the ten biggest clones make up less than 45%. Losses at the gene ends were 2 bases for V and 1 base for J; bases not matched to a gene: 6. CDR1 is SGHAT, CDR2 FQNNGV, per germline. The CDR3 spans 18 residues.

The V gene is TRBV11-2, the J gene TRBJ2-3, with 13 bases identical to TRBD2. Sample: PBMCs, taken before TCRalphabeta/CD19-depleted stem cell transplant. The receptor was isolated from a boy between 2 and 10 years old with acute lymphoblastic leukemia, due to receive a stem cell transplant. The CDR3 sequence is CASSLPRTSGSGTDTQYF. Written as DNA, the CDR3 is TGTGCCAGCAGCTTACCCCGGACTAGCGGGAGTGGCACAGATACGCAGTATTTT.